A selection of T cell receptor beta chains follows, all from one sample in a study of CD8+CD57+ T cells in acquired aplastic anemia. TCRdb used MiXCR to reprocess the reads, holding one entry per CDR3 protein. The sample lists about 110,000 distinct CDR3 sequences, roughly 51% occurring once. Sequenced: sorted CD4+, CD8+, or CD8+CD57+ T cells (not recorded which) from PBMCs. These receptors all come from a human donor in good health, serving as a control. Each CDR3 is given with its conserved first and last residue. D genes are given only for firm matches. A row's size may be missing; if present it is once, few, many or a size class.

>NA|TRBJ2-2|TRBV5-1|NA
TGCGCCAGCAGCTTGGCCTACGGGGGTGCCGGGGAGCTGTTTTTT
CASSLAYGGAGELFF
>TRBD1|TRBJ1-1|TRBV20-1|NA
TGCAGTGCTAGGCAACAGGGGGCGAGGACTGAAGCTTTCTTT
CSARQQGARTEAFF
>NA|TRBJ2-3|TRBV11-1|NA
TGTGCCAGCAGCATACAAGGACAGAACACCGATACGCAGTATTTT
CASSIQGQNTDTQYF
>NA|TRBJ1-2|TRBV5-1|NA
TGCGCCAGTAAAAAGGTGGATGGCGAGGGCGCCGCCTATGGCTACACCTTC
CASKKVDGEGAAYGYTF
>NA|TRBJ1-2|TRBV15|few
TGTGCCACCAGCAGAGATCAGGCGTCCCACTATGGCTACACCTTC
CATSRDQASHYGYTF
>TRBD1|TRBJ2-1|TRBV29-1|few
TGCAGCGTTGAGACAGGGGGAAGGTTCTTC
CSVETGGRFF
>NA|TRBJ1-5|TRBV2|NA
TGTGCCAGCAGTGAAAGGCAGGGGTATCAGCCCCAGCATTTT
CASSERQGYQPQHF
>TRBD2|TRBJ2-5|TRBV12-3/TRBV12-4|NA
TGTGCCAGCAGTTTGGTTAGCGGGGGCTTC
CASSLVSGGF
>NA|TRBJ1-1|TRBV20-1|many
TGCAGTGCTGTAAGACAGATCAACACTGAAGCTTTCTTT
CSAVRQINTEAFF
>TRBD1|TRBJ1-2|TRBV6-1|NA
TGTGCCAGCAGTGACTGGCAACAGGGGGCCTATGGCTACACCTTC
CASSDWQQGAYGYTF
>TRBD1|TRBJ2-7|TRBV15|NA
TGTGCCACCAGCATCCCCGGGACAGGGGCCAACGAGCAGTACTTC
CATSIPGTGANEQYF
>NA|TRBJ2-5|TRBV12-3/TRBV12-4|many
TGTGCCAGCAGCGGGTACCAAGAGACCCAGTACTTC
CASSGYQETQYF